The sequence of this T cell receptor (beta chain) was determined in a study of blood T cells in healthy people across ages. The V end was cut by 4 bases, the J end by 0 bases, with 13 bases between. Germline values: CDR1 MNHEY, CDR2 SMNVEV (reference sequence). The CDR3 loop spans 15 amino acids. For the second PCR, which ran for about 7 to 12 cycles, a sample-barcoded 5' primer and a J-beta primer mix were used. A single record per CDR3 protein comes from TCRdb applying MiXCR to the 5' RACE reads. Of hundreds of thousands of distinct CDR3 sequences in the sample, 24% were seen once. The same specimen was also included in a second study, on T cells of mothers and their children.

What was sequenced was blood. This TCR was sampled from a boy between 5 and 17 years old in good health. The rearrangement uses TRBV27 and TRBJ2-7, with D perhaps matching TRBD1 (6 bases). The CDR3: CASSSPGRGSYEQYF. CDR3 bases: TGTGCCAGCAGTTCGCCGGGCAGGGGCTCCTACGAGCAGTACTTC.